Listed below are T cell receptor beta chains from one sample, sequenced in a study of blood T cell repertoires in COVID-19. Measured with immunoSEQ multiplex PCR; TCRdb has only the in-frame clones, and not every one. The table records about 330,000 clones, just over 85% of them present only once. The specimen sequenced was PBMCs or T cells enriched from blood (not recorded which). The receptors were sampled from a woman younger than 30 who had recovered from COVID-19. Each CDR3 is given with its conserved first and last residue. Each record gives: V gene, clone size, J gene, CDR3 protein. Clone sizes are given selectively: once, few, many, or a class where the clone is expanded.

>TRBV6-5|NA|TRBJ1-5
CASRGTANSNQPQHF
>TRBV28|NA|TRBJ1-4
CASSIQGAEEKLFF
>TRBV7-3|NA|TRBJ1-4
CASSSTGQTTNEKLFF
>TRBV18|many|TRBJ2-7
CASSPQTGIYEQYF
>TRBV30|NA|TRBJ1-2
CAWMRQGGYGYTF
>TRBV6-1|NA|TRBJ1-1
CASSEEGGRGNTEAFF
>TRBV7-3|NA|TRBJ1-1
CASSSTGVAMNTEAFF
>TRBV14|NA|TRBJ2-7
CASSHIRAYEQYF
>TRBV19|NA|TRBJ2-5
CASSASDGRDQETQYF
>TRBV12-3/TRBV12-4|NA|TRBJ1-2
CASTGQGNGYTF
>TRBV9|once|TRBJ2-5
CASSERYETSETQYF
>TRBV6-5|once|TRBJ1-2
CASSSGDEGYTF
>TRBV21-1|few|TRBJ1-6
CASSKALPGVSPLHF
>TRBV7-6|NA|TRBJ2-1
CASSQVAGGYNEQFF
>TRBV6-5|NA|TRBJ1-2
CASTPGQGIGYTF
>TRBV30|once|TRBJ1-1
CAWIAGVVPEAFF
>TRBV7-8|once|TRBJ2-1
CASSLQGVRGNEQFF
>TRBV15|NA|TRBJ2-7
CATSSEGGGYYEQYF
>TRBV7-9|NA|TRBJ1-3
CASSFPRQWAGSGNTIYF
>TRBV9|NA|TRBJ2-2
CASSVREGGELFF
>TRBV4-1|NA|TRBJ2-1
CASSRGEGVGYNEQFF
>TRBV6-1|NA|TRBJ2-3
CASSVRDSYLFPDTQYF
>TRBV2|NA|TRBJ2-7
CASSEAARQGARQYF
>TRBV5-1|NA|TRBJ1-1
CASSSSTTANKIAFF
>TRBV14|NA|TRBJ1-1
CASSQDLTQGLPEAFF
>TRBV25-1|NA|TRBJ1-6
CASSASSYNSPLHF
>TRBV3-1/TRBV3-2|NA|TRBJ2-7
CASSRDRGGEQYF